Sequencing of this T cell receptor (beta chain) was carried out in a study of T cells in localized non-small cell lung cancer. TCRdb's table, derived via immunoSEQ multiplex PCR, lists solely in-frame clones and lacks some. The table includes approximately 49,000 clones, approximately 75% detected once. J was trimmed by 5 bases and V by 6 bases; bases with no gene match: 9. This CDR3 contains 14 residues. Germline V gene lookup returns CDR1 LNHNV and CDR2 YYDKDF (reference sequence). The sequenced sample was peripheral blood, obtained before any cancer treatment. This clonotype originated in a man aged 35 to 70 with stage I squamous cell lung carcinoma. J is TRBJ1-2 and V is TRBV15, with TRBD1 matching over 7 bases. Written as DNA, the CDR3 is TGTGCCACCAGTACCGACAGGGCCACGTATGGCTACACCTTC. The encoded protein is CATSTDRATYGYTF.